Listed here are 8 T cell receptor beta chains from one sample, sequenced in a study of breast tumors, draining lymph nodes, adjacent tissues. TCRdb fed the multiplex PCR reads into MiXCR, producing one record per CDR3 protein. The table shows over 60,000 distinct CDR3 sequences, with less than 50% occurring only once. The sequencing sample was made of breast tumor tissue. These receptors were obtained from a female donor with breast cancer. Some clones in this sample may be carry-over from other donors' samples.

In this sample, this clonotype turned up many times. The V and J genes are TRBV2 and TRBJ2-2; 7 bases agree with TRBD2. Germline-derived CDR1 and CDR2 are SNHLY and FYNNEI. The CDR3 covers 12 residues. After removal of 5 bases from V and 15 bases from J, the junction contained 9 bases not matched to a gene. The CDR3 nucleotides are TGTGCCAGCAGTTTGGACTCCGGGAGGTTGTTTTTT. Its translation is CASSLDSGRLFF.

The V call is TRBV29-1, the J call TRBJ2-1; 13 positions agree with TRBD2. With 5 bases clipped from V and 7 bases from J, the junction kept 11 bases outside the gene matches. Germline lookup yields CDR1 SQVTM and CDR2 ANQGSEA. The CDR3 extends over 16 amino acids. The CDR3 DNA sequence: TGCAGCGTTACGACAGGACTAGCGGGGGTAGGGAATGAGCAGTTCTTC. Translation gives CSVTTGLAGVGNEQFF.

A remark on this clonotype: This CDR3 is missing its conserved last phenylalanine or tryptophan, likely due to a read error. The DNA is left out, because the CDR3 cannot be placed on it with certainty; the CDR3 is given as TCRdb lists it. The rearrangement uses TRBV29-1 and TRBJ2-5; TRBD1, the table's D call, lacks a check against the DNA. The CDR3 has 12 amino acids, counting both end residues. Looked up from germline, CDR1 is SQVTM and CDR2 is ANQGSEA. CDR3 loop: CSVEKSTWGQNT.

This chain connects TRBV20-1 to TRBJ1-3; perhaps TRBD1 as D (6 bases). The CDR3 sequence is 14 residues long. The germline V and J ends were trimmed by 7 bases and 8 bases, with 21 bases remaining between them. In germline, CDR1 is DFQATT, CDR2 SNEGSKA (reference sequence). This CDR3 reads CSVSGQGTRDTIYF. The DNA of the CDR3 is TGCAGTGTCAGCGGCCAGGGGACCAGAGACACCATATATTTT.

The J gene is TRBJ1-5, the V gene TRBV2, with TRBD1 as a possible D gene (5 bases). Looked up from germline, CDR1 is SNHLY and CDR2 is FYNNEI. The V and J ends lost 7 bases and 4 bases respectively, with 20 bases between them. The CDR3 is 16 amino acids. As DNA, the CDR3 is TGTGCCAGCACTAAGGGGCTAGCTAACATAAATCAGCCCCAGCATTTT. This encodes CASTKGLANINQPQHF.

This clonotype rates as medium-sized (0.01 to 0.1%). CDR3 sequence (DNA): TGTGCCAGCAGCTTGAGAGAGACCCAGTACTTC. This sequence encodes CASSLRETQYF. The rearrangement joins TRBV5-6 to TRBJ2-5, with D hard to call. CDR1 and CDR2 from the germline V gene are SGHDT and YYEEEE. Trimming removed 1 base from V and 4 bases from J, with 2 bases in between. The CDR3 covers 11 residues.

V usage is TRBV7-1 and J usage is TRBJ1-2; D is uncertain. TRBV7-1 is an open reading frame whose function is uncertain. The ends were cut back, 5 bases at V and 6 bases at J, with 16 bases in the middle. The CDR3 loop spans 14 amino acids. CDR3 DNA sequence: TGTGCCAGCAGCCGTACGAAGACCGGGAATGGCTACACCTTC. Protein sequence: CASSRTKTGNGYTF.

This sequence joins TRBV11-3 and TRBJ1-3; D not certain. V was trimmed by 5 bases and J by 0 bases, leaving 11 bases between them. CDR1 and CDR2 (germline): SGHNT, YENEEA. The CDR3 runs 15 residues. DNA for the CDR3: TGTGCCAGCAGCCAACGGGGAAACTCTGGAAACACCATATATTTT. Its translation: CASSQRGNSGNTIYF. Filled out from reference TRBV11-3 and TRBJ1-3, the complete variable domain reads EAGVVQSPRYKIIEKKQPVAFWCNPISGHNTLYWYLQNLGQGPELLIRYENEEAVDDSQLPKDRFSAERLKGVDSTLKIQPAELGDSAVYLCASSQRGNSGNTIYFGEGSWLTVV.